Included here is one T cell receptor (beta chain) sequence, with context. The antigen remains undetermined. The data were obtained in a study of T-cell memory formation after mild COVID-19. About the study: There were largely donor-specific TCR clusters. General study points: Some clones that responded were present in memory (sampled pre-infection), which suggests cross-reactive memory joined. Whereas later expanders leaned CD4+, clones contracting day 15 to 85 showed a balanced CD4/CD8 makeup.

TCR alpha and TCR beta cDNA libraries with sample barcodes and UMIs came from 5'RACE using constant-segment primers. TCRdb re-called the 5' RACE reads through MiXCR, storing one row per CDR3 protein. The sample consists of hundreds of thousands of distinct CDR3 sequences, about 20% of them appearing once. Germline V gene lookup returns CDR1 MGHRA and CDR2 YSYEKL. The V end lost 7 bases, the J end lost 1 base, and 11 bases lay between the germline ends. The CDR3 is 14 residues long. The TCR comes from an adult woman who had mild COVID-19 (a few samples of this study predate the infection). Cell type and time point are not known. Sequences were obtained from PBMCs or a T cell subset sorted from them (not recorded which). The chain links TRBV4-1 to TRBJ1-3; weak D call: TRBD1 (5 bases). The CDR3 spells CASTGLGSGNTIYF. The DNA for the CDR3 is TGCGCCAGCACGGGACTGGGTTCTGGAAACACCATATATTTT.